This TCR beta chain was recorded in a study of shared clonotypes between healthy human individuals. Terminally differentiated effector memory CD45RA+ cells were excluded from the naive CD8 cells, which were CD45RO-negative and positively selected for CCR7. CDR1 and CDR2 (germline): SGHVS, FQNEAQ. The V end was cut by 1 base, the J end by 2 bases, with 16 bases between. The CDR3 consists of 17 residues. Repertoires were generated with immunoSEQ multiplex PCR, while TCRdb's copy carries only in-frame clones and drops some. The profile shows about 2,200,000 clones, more than 85% of them singletons. The sample comprised naive CD8+ T cells from PBMCs. The chain uses TRBV7-8 and TRBJ2-3; D remains unclear. The receptor was isolated from a man between 18 and 29 years old in good health. Some clones in this sample may be carry-over from other donors' samples. The CDR3 region has the DNA TGTGCCAGCAGCTTAGTAGGTCCGGCTCGATTCACAGATACGCAGTATTTT. This codes for CASSLVGPARFTDTQYF.